The 19 T cell receptor beta chains given below trace back to one sample, sequenced in a study of blood T cell repertoires in COVID-19. This table comes from immunoSEQ multiplex PCR, and its TCRdb copy is limited to in-frame clones, with some not included. The top ten hold about 9.4% of the sample, which has roughly 200,000 clones, 86% seen once. Sequencing was carried out using peripheral blood. Receptors originate from a woman aged 45-65 years with COVID-19, enrolled during active disease.

This clone came up a few times. The chain combines TRBV9 with TRBJ1-6; 7 nucleotides line up with TRBD1. The CDR3 consists of 16 residues. Trimming removed 3 bases from V and 5 bases from J; junction bases left unmatched: 8. Per germline, CDR1 SGDLS and CDR2 YYNGEE. The CDR3 sequence is CASSALQGGDNSPLHF. The CDR3 coding sequence is TGTGCCAGCAGCGCCCTACAAGGGGGCGATAATTCACCCCTCCACTTT.

The rearrangement joins TRBV11-3 to TRBJ2-1; TRBD2 agrees at 15 bases. Germline values: CDR1 SGHNT, CDR2 YENEEA. Trimming removed 1 base from V and 10 bases from J; junction bases left unmatched: 5. The CDR3 is 16 residues long. The CDR3 coding sequence is TGTGCCAGCAGCTTAGGGATGGGACTAGCGGGGGGCGAGCAGTTCTTC. Protein: CASSLGMGLAGGEQFF.

The CDR3 DNA follows: TGTGCCAGCAGGGGACAACGTAGCAATCAGCCCCAGCATTTT. This encodes CASRGQRSNQPQHF. This chain uses TRBV6-5 with TRBJ1-5, with a weak D call TRBD1 (6 bases). This CDR3 region has 14 residues. The V gene's germline CDR1 is MNHEY and CDR2 SVGAGI. Trimming cost V 6 bases and J 0 bases, with 9 bases left between them.

J is TRBJ1-1 and V is TRBV6-2 or TRBV6-3; D ambiguous. V gave up 3 bases and J gave up 0 bases, with 17 bases separating them. This CDR3 spans 17 amino acids. Germline-derived CDR1 and CDR2 are MNHEY and SVGEGT. The CDR3 is CASSYDRGTVMNTEAFF. CDR3 DNA sequence: TGTGCCAGCAGTTATGACCGGGGAACTGTCATGAACACTGAAGCTTTCTTT.

The V call is TRBV27, the J call TRBJ2-1; no clear D gene. V lost 3 bases and J 0 bases, leaving 12 bases between the germline ends. This CDR3 is built from 16 residues. Germline CDR1 reads MNHEY; CDR2 reads SMNVEV (reference sequence). CDR3 sequence (DNA): TGTGCCAGCAGTTTCCTACCTACAGCCTCCTACAATGAGCAGTTCTTC. Its protein product is CASSFLPTASYNEQFF.

V gene TRBV13 combines with J gene TRBJ1-2, with TRBD1 matching over 7 bases. This CDR3 is built from 16 residues. Losses at the gene ends were 5 bases for V and 3 bases for J; bases not matched to a gene: 12. The germline CDR1 and CDR2 sequences are PRHDT and FYEKMQ (reference sequence). DNA of the CDR3: TGTGCCAGCAGCCCAACAGGGGCCACTACCGACTATGGCTACACCTTC. Protein: CASSPTGATTDYGYTF.

V and J are TRBV30 and TRBJ1-5; a weak D match, TRBD1 (6 bases). CDR3 size: 16 residues. With 1 base removed from V and 6 bases from J, the gap between germline ends came to 19 bases. CDR1 and CDR2 from the germline V gene are GTSNPN and SVGIG (reference sequence). For the CDR3, the DNA is TGTGCCTGGAGTGCTCCGGGGGGGGCGCGAGGTCAGCCCCAGCATTTT. Translated: CAWSAPGGARGQPQHF.

The chain uses TRBV4-1 and TRBJ1-2, with D possibly matching TRBD1 (6 bases). CDR1 and CDR2 from the germline V gene are MGHRA and YSYEKL. The CDR3 spans 14 residues. Deletions cut 0 bases from V and 9 bases from J, with 14 bases between. The CDR3 nucleotides are TGCGCCAGCAGCCAAGATACAGGGTCAGACAGCTACACCTTC. Its translation is CASSQDTGSDSYTF.

This chain uses TRBV7-2 with TRBJ1-1, with 7 bases that match TRBD1. Trimming at V came to 5 bases and at J to 5 bases, leaving 5 bases not matched to a gene. Germline CDR1 SGHTA, CDR2 FQGNSA. The CDR3 totals 13 residues. For the CDR3, the DNA is TGTGCCAGCAGCCCCCGGGGACAGACTGAAGCTTTCTTT. Translated, it gives CASSPRGQTEAFF.

J is TRBJ2-1 and V is TRBV6-4, with 13 bases matching TRBD2. This CDR3 has 13 amino acids. The V and J ends lost 6 bases and 9 bases, in that order; junction bases with no gene match: 2. Germline-derived CDR1 and CDR2 are MRHNA and SNTAGT. The CDR3 DNA is TGTGCCAGCAGACTAGCGGGGGGGGCTGAGCAGTTCTTC. Protein: CASRLAGGAEQFF.

This sequence joins TRBV6-5 and TRBJ2-1; D possibly corresponds to TRBD1 (5 bases). Germline assignment: CDR1 MNHEY and CDR2 SVGAGI. CDR3 size: 13 residues. V was shortened by 5 bases and J by 5 bases, with 10 bases between the two germline ends. The CDR3 nucleotides read TGTGCCAGCAGTCACGACAGTGACAATGAGCAGTTCTTC. Residues: CASSHDSDNEQFF.

This clone was seen only once. The rearrangement links TRBV7-9 to TRBJ1-1; D is possibly TRBD1 (5 bases). V lost 4 bases, J lost 5 bases, and 11 bases lay in between. There are 13 residues in the CDR3. The germline gives CDR1 SEHNR, CDR2 FQNEAQ (reference sequence). The CDR3 region is CASSCYRGTEAFF. In DNA, the CDR3 is TGTGCCAGCAGCTGCTACCGGGGGACTGAAGCTTTCTTT.

The rearrangement uses TRBV5-5 and TRBJ2-7; D uncertain. V shed 0 bases and J shed 3 bases, with 10 bases lying between them. Germline loops: CDR1 SGHKS, CDR2 YYEKEE (reference sequence). The CDR3 runs 14 residues. DNA of the CDR3: TGTGCCAGCAGCTTGGGGGCTTGGATCTACGAGCAGTACTTC. This translates into CASSLGAWIYEQYF.

The rearrangement uses TRBV18 and TRBJ2-6; D is possibly TRBD1 (5 bases). Germline V gene data show CDR1 as KGHSH and CDR2 as LQKENI. The ends were cut back, 3 bases at V and 2 bases at J, with 11 bases in the middle. The CDR3 has 16 amino acids. The CDR3 DNA sequence: TGTGCCAGCTCACCCGACAGTAGAGCTGGGGCCAACGTCCTGACTTTC. The encoded protein is CASSPDSRAGANVLTF.

The chain has TRBV4-2 and TRBJ2-7; TRBD1 agrees at 7 bases. This CDR3 is 15 amino acids long. After removal of 4 bases from V and 2 bases from J, the junction contained 8 bases not matched to a gene. Per the germline V gene, CDR1 is LGHNA and CDR2 is YNFKEQ. Here the CDR3 DNA reads TGTGCCAGCAGCCCCATTTGGACAGGAACCTACGAGCAGTACTTC. Residues: CASSPIWTGTYEQYF.

The genes are TRBV4-1 and TRBJ1-1; D is perhaps TRBD1 (5 bases). In germline, CDR1 is MGHRA, CDR2 YSYEKL. CDR3 length: 14 amino acids. V lost 3 bases, J lost 3 bases, and 11 bases lay in between. Written as DNA, the CDR3 is TGCGCCAGCAGCCAGCGACAGTTATACACTGAAGCTTTCTTT. Translating gives CASSQRQLYTEAFF.

The chain recombines TRBV18 with TRBJ1-6; 9 bases align to TRBD1. V trimming: 2 bases; J trimming: 1 base; junction bases outside the gene matches: 6. Per germline, CDR1 KGHSH and CDR2 LQKENI. There are 18 residues in the CDR3. DNA for the CDR3: TGTGCCAGCTCACCAAGACAGGGGGGGAGTTCCTATAATTCACCCCTCCACTTT. It translates to CASSPRQGGSSYNSPLHF.

The chain combines TRBV6-1 with TRBJ1-6; no firm D call. CDR1 is MNHNS, CDR2 SASEGT, per germline. There are 16 residues in the CDR3. V was pared by 0 bases and J by 9 bases, with 15 bases between. CDR3 sequence reads: CASSEAATVGGSPLHF. CDR3 nucleotides: TGTGCCAGCAGTGAAGCTGCAACTGTGGGAGGTTCACCCCTCCACTTT.

The CDR3 DNA follows: TGTGCCTGGAGCAGGACAGTTTGGGCGTCATCCACTGAAGCTTTCTTT. It yields the protein CAWSRTVWASSTEAFF. J is TRBJ1-1 and V is TRBV30; D perhaps matches TRBD1 (6 bases). The CDR3 runs to 16 residues. In germline, CDR1 is GTSNPN, CDR2 SVGIG (reference sequence). Trimming pared 3 bases from V and 4 bases from J, leaving 21 bases between. Full variable domain (rest looked up from reference TRBV30 and TRBJ1-1): SQTIHQWPATLVQPVGSPLSLECTVEGTSNPNLYWYRQAAGRGLQLLFYSVGIGQISSEVPQNLSASRPQDRQFILSSKKLLLSDSGFYLCAWSRTVWASSTEAFFGQGTRLTVV.